Shown below are 9 T cell receptor beta chains from a single sample sequenced in a study of cytomegalovirus exposure and HLA in healthy donors. 60 Vbeta and 13 Jbeta primers were used in PCR. Using immunoSEQ multiplex PCR, the repertoire was profiled, and TCRdb retains in-frame clones only, with some absent. There are 150,000 to 200,000 clones in the sample; 70% to 80% occur only once, and approximately 1.4% lies in the top ten. Sequencing used PBMCs. The receptors come from a woman aged 45-59 years in good health and CMV-seronegative.

The chain recombines TRBV7-6 with TRBJ2-7; 10 nucleotides match TRBD2. The length of the CDR3 is 16 residues. Trimming at V came to 0 bases and at J to 7 bases, leaving 9 bases not matched to a gene. Germline V gives CDR1 SGHVS, CDR2 FNYEAQ. The CDR3 region has the DNA TGTGCCAGCAGCTTAGCCCTAGCGGGGGCCGCGAGAGAGCAGTACTTC. Translated, it gives CASSLALAGAAREQYF.

V and J are TRBV7-9 and TRBJ1-4; 7 nucleotides align to TRBD1. V lost 4 bases, J lost 3 bases, and 5 bases stayed unmatched. The germline CDR1 and CDR2 sequences are SEHNR and FQNEAQ (reference sequence). This CDR3 comprises 15 residues. The CDR3 reads CASSSSRGPNEKLFF. DNA for the CDR3: TGTGCCAGCAGCTCATCGAGGGGGCCTAATGAAAAACTGTTTTTT.

The chain recombines TRBV11-1 with TRBJ2-1; weak D call: TRBD1 (5 bases). Trimming shortened V by 0 bases and J by 10 bases, and 10 bases separated the two germline ends. This CDR3 is 13 amino acids long. Germline V gene sequence: CDR1 SGHAT, CDR2 FQDESV (reference sequence). The CDR3 spells CASSLAGAGEQFF. As DNA, the CDR3 is TGTGCCAGCAGCTTAGCAGGGGCCGGAGAGCAGTTCTTC.

V is TRBV7-2 and J is TRBJ2-3, with D tentatively TRBD2 (5 bases). CDR3 size: 14 residues. CDR1 is SGHTA, CDR2 FQGNSA, per germline. The V gene lost 0 bases and the J gene lost 7 bases, with 11 bases spanning the gap. Here the CDR3 DNA reads TGTGCCAGCAGCTTAGCAGAGGGTGGGAATACGCAGTATTTT. Amino acid sequence: CASSLAEGGNTQYF.

This clone showed up just a few times. V is TRBV9 and J is TRBJ1-3; a possible D gene is TRBD1 (5 bases). CDR1 is SGDLS, CDR2 YYNGEE, per germline. Deletions cut 2 bases from V and 0 bases from J, with 12 bases between. The CDR3 contains 16 residues. CDR3 sequence reads: CASSVDSLSSGNTIYF. The CDR3 coding sequence is TGTGCCAGCAGCGTCGACAGCCTTTCCTCTGGAAACACCATATATTTT.

The V and J genes are TRBV5-1 and TRBJ1-2, with 7 bases identical to TRBD1. The junction had 11 bases not matched to a gene; V was cut back by 4 bases and J by 2 bases. The germline V gene has CDR1 SGHRS and CDR2 YFSETQ. The CDR3 sequence is 16 residues long. CDR3 sequence (DNA): TGCGCCAGCAGCCCACACGGACAGGCGCTAAACTATGGCTACACCTTC. This codes for CASSPHGQALNYGYTF. The full variable domain, its missing parts supplied by reference TRBV5-1 and TRBJ1-2, is KAGVTQTPRYLIKTRGQQVTLSCSPISGHRSVSWYQQTPGQGLQFLFEYFSETQRNKGNFPGRFSGRQFSNSRSEMNVSTLELGDSALYLCASSPHGQALNYGYTFGSGTRLTVV.

The chain joins TRBV19 to TRBJ1-1; a possible D gene is TRBD1 (6 bases). Germline lookup yields CDR1 LNHDA and CDR2 SQIVND (reference sequence). This CDR3 region has 15 residues. Trimming cost V 5 bases and J 3 bases, with 16 bases left between them. This CDR3 reads CASSPRQEIYTEAFF. The CDR3 coding sequence is TGTGCCAGTAGTCCAAGACAGGAGATTTACACTGAAGCTTTCTTT.

The chain recombines TRBV18 with TRBJ2-5; tentatively, D is TRBD1 (5 bases). The CDR3 totals 15 residues. V lost 2 bases and J 5 bases, leaving 15 bases between the germline ends. CDR1 is KGHSH and CDR2 is LQKENI in the germline V gene. CDR3 sequence (DNA): TGTGCCAGCTCACCAATTCACCAGGGAAAGGAGACCCAGTACTTC. The encoded protein is CASSPIHQGKETQYF. Together with reference TRBV18 and TRBJ2-5, the CDR3 gives the full variable domain: NAGVMQNPRHLVRRRGQEARLRCSPMKGHSHVYWYRQLPEEGLKFMVYLQKENIIDESGMPKERFSAEFPKEGPSILRIQQVVRGDSAAYFCASSPIHQGKETQYFGPGTRLLVL.

The chain links TRBV28 to TRBJ2-7; the D gene is possibly TRBD2 (6 bases). The CDR3 has 15 residues. V was clipped by 2 bases and J by 6 bases, with 17 bases between them. Germline CDR1 reads MDHEN; CDR2 reads SYDVKM. The CDR3 DNA sequence: TGTGCCAGCAGTTTAGTCCCGGGGGAAGGGAGCGAGCAGTACTTC. Its translation: CASSLVPGEGSEQYF.